This T cell receptor beta chain was obtained from a study of shared clonotypes between healthy human individuals. Using immunoSEQ multiplex PCR, the repertoire was profiled, and TCRdb retains in-frame clones only, with some absent. The repertoire has about 1.5 million clones, approximately 98% of them found once; the top ten carry around 0.47%. The CDR3 is 17 residues long. Germline CDR1 and CDR2: LGHNA and YSLEER. The J segment lost 5 bases and the V segment lost 0 bases, leaving 7 bases of the junction unmatched. The chain combines TRBV4-3 with TRBJ2-5; 12 nucleotides line up with TRBD1. This receptor was identified in a man aged 25-45 years in good health. The sample taken for sequencing was naive CD4+ T cells sorted from blood. Noted subset: CD45RA+ positively selected. The CDR3 DNA reads as TGCGCCAGCAGCCAAGATCGTGGGACAGGGGGCTTTGAGACCCAGTACTTC. Protein sequence: CASSQDRGTGGFETQYF.